The TCR beta chain under discussion was sequenced for a study of response to subunit inactivated influenza vaccine. Study-wide points: Authors suggested each seasonal flu vaccination may recruit only limited numbers of new T cells.

In the case of this clonotype: The antigen is not known.

TCRdb itself ran the RT-PCR reads through MiXCR, one entry per CDR3 protein. The repertoire holds 430,000 or so distinct CDR3 sequences, with roughly 11% as singletons. Germline V gives CDR1 SNHLY, CDR2 FYNNEI. The CDR3 is made up of 15 amino acids. Germline trimming cut 2 bases from V and 1 base from J; bases unmatched to any gene: 4. The receptor comes from a man aged 50 or older who received an inactivated influenza vaccine. Material: PBMCs from blood, obtained more than 35 days after vaccination. The rearrangement uses TRBV2 and TRBJ2-5; 7 bases match TRBD2. CDR3 bases: TGTGCCAGCAGTGAAAAGAGGACTAGCCAAGAGACCCAGTACTTC. Its protein is CASSEKRTSQETQYF.